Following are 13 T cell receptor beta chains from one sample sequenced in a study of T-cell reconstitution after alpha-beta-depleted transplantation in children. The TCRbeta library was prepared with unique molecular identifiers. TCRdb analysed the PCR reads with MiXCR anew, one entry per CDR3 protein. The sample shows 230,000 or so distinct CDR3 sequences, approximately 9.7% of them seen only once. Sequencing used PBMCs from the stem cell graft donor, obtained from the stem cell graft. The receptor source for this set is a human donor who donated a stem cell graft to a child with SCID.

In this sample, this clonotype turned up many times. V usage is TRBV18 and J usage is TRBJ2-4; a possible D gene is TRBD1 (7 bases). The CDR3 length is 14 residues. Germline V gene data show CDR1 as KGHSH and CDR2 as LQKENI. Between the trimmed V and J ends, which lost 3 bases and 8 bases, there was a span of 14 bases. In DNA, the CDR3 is TGTGCCAGCTCACCGGCAGGGGGGATGGACATTCAGTACTTC. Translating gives CASSPAGGMDIQYF.

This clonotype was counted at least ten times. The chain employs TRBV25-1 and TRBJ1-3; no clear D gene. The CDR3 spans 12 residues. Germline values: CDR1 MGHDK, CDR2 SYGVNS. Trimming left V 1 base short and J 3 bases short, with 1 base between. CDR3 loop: CASSEFGNTIYF. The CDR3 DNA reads TGTGCCAGCAGTGAATTTGGAAACACCATATATTTT.

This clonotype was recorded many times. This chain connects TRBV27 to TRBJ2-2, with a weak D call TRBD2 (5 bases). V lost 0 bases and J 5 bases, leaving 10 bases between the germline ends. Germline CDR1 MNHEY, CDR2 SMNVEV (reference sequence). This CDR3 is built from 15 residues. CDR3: CASSLSPSLTGELFF. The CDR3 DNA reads TGTGCCAGCAGTTTATCGCCTAGCTTAACCGGGGAGCTGTTTTTT.

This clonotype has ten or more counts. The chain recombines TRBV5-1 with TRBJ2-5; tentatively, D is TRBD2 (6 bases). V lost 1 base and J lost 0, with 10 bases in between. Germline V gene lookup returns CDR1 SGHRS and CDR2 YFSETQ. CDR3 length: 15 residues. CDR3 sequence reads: CASSLLAGNQETQYF. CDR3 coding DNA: TGCGCCAGCAGCTTGCTGGCGGGAAACCAAGAGACCCAGTACTTC.

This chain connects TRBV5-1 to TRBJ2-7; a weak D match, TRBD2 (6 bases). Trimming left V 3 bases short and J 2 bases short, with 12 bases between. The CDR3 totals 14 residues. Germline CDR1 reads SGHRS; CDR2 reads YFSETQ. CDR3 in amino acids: CASSSGRGTYEQYF. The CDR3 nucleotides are TGCGCCAGCAGCTCGGGACGGGGGACCTACGAGCAGTACTTC.

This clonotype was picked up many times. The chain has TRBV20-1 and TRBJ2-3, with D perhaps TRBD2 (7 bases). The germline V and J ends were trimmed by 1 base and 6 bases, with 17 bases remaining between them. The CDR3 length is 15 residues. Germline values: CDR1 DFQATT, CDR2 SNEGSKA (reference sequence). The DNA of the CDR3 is TGCAGTGCTAGAGGCTCGGGGGGCGGAGGGGATACGCAGTATTTT. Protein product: CSARGSGGGGDTQYF.

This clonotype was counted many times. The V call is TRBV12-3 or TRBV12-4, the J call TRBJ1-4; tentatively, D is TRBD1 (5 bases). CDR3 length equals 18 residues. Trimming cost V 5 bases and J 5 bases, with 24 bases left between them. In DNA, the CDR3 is TGTGCCAGCAGTCCCCACCGGGACGCAGGTCTTCCCAATGAAAAACTGTTTTTT. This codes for CASSPHRDAGLPNEKLFF.

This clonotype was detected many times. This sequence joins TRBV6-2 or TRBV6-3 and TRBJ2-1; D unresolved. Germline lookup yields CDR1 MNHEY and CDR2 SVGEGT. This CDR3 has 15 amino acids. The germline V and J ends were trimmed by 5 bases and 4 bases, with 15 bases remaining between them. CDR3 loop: CASSKDPLEYNEQFF. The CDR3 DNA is TGTGCCAGCAGTAAAGACCCACTGGAGTACAATGAGCAGTTCTTC.

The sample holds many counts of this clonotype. CDR3 DNA sequence: TGCGCCAGCAGCCAAGTACAGAAGCATCAGCCCCAGCATTTT. This encodes CASSQVQKHQPQHF. J is TRBJ1-5 and V is TRBV4-1; no clear D gene. In germline, CDR1 is MGHRA, CDR2 YSYEKL. The germline V and J ends were trimmed by 1 base and 5 bases, with 9 bases remaining between them. The CDR3 extends over 14 amino acids.

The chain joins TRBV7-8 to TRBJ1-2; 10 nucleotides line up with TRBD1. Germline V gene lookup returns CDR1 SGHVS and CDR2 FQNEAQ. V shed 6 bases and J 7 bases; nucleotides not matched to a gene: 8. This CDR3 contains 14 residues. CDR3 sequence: CASSPGTGATGYTF. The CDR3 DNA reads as TGTGCCAGCAGTCCCGGGACAGGGGCAACTGGCTACACCTTC. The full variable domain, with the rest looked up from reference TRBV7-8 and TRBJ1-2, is GAGVSQSPRYKVAKRGQDVALRCDPISGHVSLFWYQQALGQGPEFLTYFQNEAQLDKSGLPSDRFFAERPEGSVSTLKIQRTQQEDSAVYLCASSPGTGATGYTFGSGTRLTVV.

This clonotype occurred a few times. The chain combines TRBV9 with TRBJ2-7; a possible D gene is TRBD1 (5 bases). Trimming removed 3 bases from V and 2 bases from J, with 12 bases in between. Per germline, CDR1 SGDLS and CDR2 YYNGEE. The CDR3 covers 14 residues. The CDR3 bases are TGTGCCAGCAGCGCCCCAGACAGAACCTACGAGCAGTACTTC. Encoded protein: CASSAPDRTYEQYF.

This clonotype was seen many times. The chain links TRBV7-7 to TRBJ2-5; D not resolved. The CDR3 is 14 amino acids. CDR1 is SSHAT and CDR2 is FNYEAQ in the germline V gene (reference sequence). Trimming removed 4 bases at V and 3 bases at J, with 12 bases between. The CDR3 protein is CASSSSSVKETQYF. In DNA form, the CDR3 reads TGTGCCAGCAGCTCGAGTTCAGTTAAAGAGACCCAGTACTTC.

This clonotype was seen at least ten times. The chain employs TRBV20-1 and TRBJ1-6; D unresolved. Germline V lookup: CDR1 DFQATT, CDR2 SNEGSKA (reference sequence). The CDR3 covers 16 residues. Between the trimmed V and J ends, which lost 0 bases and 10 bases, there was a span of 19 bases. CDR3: CSARDREYVGKSPLHF. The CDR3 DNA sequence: TGCAGTGCTAGAGATAGGGAGTACGTTGGGAAGTCACCCCTCCACTTT.